These 26 T cell receptor beta chains were sequenced from one sample in a study of blood T cell repertoires in COVID-19. Some clones are missing from TCRdb's copy, which holds only in-frame ones; the method was immunoSEQ multiplex PCR. The sample yields a few hundred thousand clones, around 87% seen once. The sample was PBMCs or T cells enriched from blood (not recorded which). These receptors came from a man aged 25-45 years who had recovered from COVID-19.

The V gene is TRBV12-5, the J gene TRBJ1-6; maybe TRBD1 (6 bases). This CDR3 has 16 amino acids. Germline CDR1 is LGHNT and CDR2 is FRNRAP. Trimming removed 0 bases from V and 6 bases from J, with 12 bases in between. CDR3 residues: CASGLVQRTVNSPLHF. In DNA, the CDR3 is TGTGCTAGTGGTTTGGTACAAAGGACAGTTAATTCACCCCTCCACTTT.

V gene TRBV10-3 combines with J gene TRBJ1-5; TRBD1 agrees at 7 bases. Germline V gene lookup returns CDR1 ENHRY and CDR2 SYGVKD. The trim removed 6 bases at V and 2 bases at J, leaving 1 base unmatched. This CDR3 has 13 residues. The DNA for the CDR3 is TGTGCCATCAGGGGGACAGGCAATCAGCCCCAGCATTTT. As protein: CAIRGTGNQPQHF.

V gene TRBV5-1 combines with J gene TRBJ1-1; no reliable D call. Germline CDR1 reads SGHRS; CDR2 reads YFSETQ. Trimming removed 1 base from V and 3 bases from J, with 19 bases in between. The CDR3 extends over 17 amino acids. The CDR3 region is CASSLREGRGSDTEAFF. CDR3 sequence (DNA): TGCGCCAGCAGCTTGCGGGAGGGAAGAGGGTCGGACACTGAAGCTTTCTTT.

The chain employs TRBV6-5 and TRBJ1-1; no clear D. Germline CDR1 is MNHEY and CDR2 is SVGAGI. V dropped 6 bases and J dropped 1 base, with 12 bases sitting between them. CDR3 length: 14 amino acids. The CDR3, as DNA: TGTGCCAGCAGGCTGACACGATCGAACACTGAAGCTTTCTTT. Translating gives CASRLTRSNTEAFF.

The rearrangement uses TRBV6-5 and TRBJ2-1, with D possibly TRBD1 on 5 matching bases. Per the germline V gene, CDR1 is MNHEY and CDR2 is SVGAGI. CDR3 length: 13 residues. Trimming pared 2 bases from V and 3 bases from J, leaving 5 bases between. CDR3 sequence reads: CASSYDSYNEQFF. CDR3 nucleotide sequence: TGTGCCAGCAGTTACGACAGCTACAATGAGCAGTTCTTC.

The CDR3: CASSLYGSNQPQHF. The DNA of the CDR3 is TGTGCCAGCAGCTTATACGGGAGCAATCAGCCCCAGCATTTT. The rearrangement links TRBV11-2 to TRBJ1-5; D is uncertain. Germline-derived CDR1 and CDR2 are SGHAT and FQNNGV. CDR3 length: 14 residues. Trimming stripped 2 bases from V and 1 base from J, with 6 bases between.

The rearrangement links TRBV4-1 to TRBJ2-7; 7 nucleotides align to TRBD2. Germline values: CDR1 MGHRA, CDR2 YSYEKL. The CDR3 consists of 15 residues. Trimming cost V 1 base and J 7 bases; bases outside gene matches: 10. The CDR3 DNA reads as TGCGCCAGCAGCCAAGGCGGTCTGGGGGGGTGGGAGCAGTACTTC. Its translation is CASSQGGLGGWEQYF.

This clone showed up just once. The chain carries TRBV30 and TRBJ1-1, with D possibly matching TRBD1 (5 bases). The CDR3 contains 14 residues. V gave up 4 bases and J gave up 3 bases, with 15 bases separating them. Germline CDR1 and CDR2: GTSNPN and SVGIG (reference sequence). The CDR3 sequence: CAWMPGGPHTEAFF. In DNA form, the CDR3 reads TGTGCCTGGATGCCGGGGGGACCTCACACTGAAGCTTTCTTT.

V gene TRBV19 combines with J gene TRBJ1-1; maybe TRBD1 (5 bases). Germline V lookup: CDR1 LNHDA, CDR2 SQIVND (reference sequence). The CDR3 runs to 15 residues. Trimming cost V 2 bases and J 7 bases, with 17 bases left between them. CDR3 sequence: CASSIKLRGGFEAFF. The CDR3 region has the DNA TGTGCCAGTAGTATAAAACTGCGTGGGGGGTTTGAAGCTTTCTTT.

V is TRBV12-3 or TRBV12-4 and J is TRBJ2-5, with 7 positions matching TRBD2. Germline trimming cut 6 bases from V and 6 bases from J; bases unmatched to any gene: 7. The CDR3 spans 13 residues. The CDR3 sequence is CASRPGLGKTQYF. Written as DNA, the CDR3 is TGTGCCAGCAGGCCAGGACTAGGGAAGACCCAGTACTTC.

V and J are TRBV25-1 and TRBJ1-2; D is uncertain. Per germline, CDR1 MGHDK and CDR2 SYGVNS. The CDR3 is 15 residues long. The V and J ends lost 1 base and 3 bases respectively, with 12 bases between them. CDR3 loop: CASSESREQYYGYTF. CDR3 nucleotides: TGTGCCAGCAGTGAATCCCGGGAGCAGTACTATGGCTACACCTTC.

The rearrangement joins TRBV30 to TRBJ1-2; D is uncertain. V lost 8 bases to trimming and J lost 2 bases, with 15 bases between them. The CDR3 totals 13 residues. In germline, CDR1 is GTSNPN, CDR2 SVGIG (reference sequence). CDR3 nucleotides: TGTGCCACCGAGGAGGACGGGAACTATGGCTACACCTTC. Translating it yields CATEEDGNYGYTF.

V gene TRBV5-1 combines with J gene TRBJ2-2; a possible D gene is TRBD1 (5 bases). The CDR3 length is 16 residues. V lost 4 bases to trimming and J lost 6 bases, with 19 bases between them. Per the germline V gene, CDR1 is SGHRS and CDR2 is YFSETQ. The CDR3 bases are TGCGCCAGCAGCCAACCCGGTCAGGGCTTGGCCGGGGAGCTGTTTTTT. It encodes CASSQPGQGLAGELFF.

The V call is TRBV3-1 (or the pseudogene TRBV3-2), the J call TRBJ1-2; TRBD1 matches at 7 bases. CDR1 and CDR2 (germline): LGHDT, YNNKEL (reference sequence). This CDR3 spans 16 amino acids. V trimming: 1 base; J trimming: 8 bases; junction bases outside the gene matches: 13. For the CDR3, the DNA is TGTGCCAGCAGCCAAGTCCTACAGGGGTTCCCTAGGGGCTACACCTTC. Protein sequence: CASSQVLQGFPRGYTF.

The chain uses TRBV18 and TRBJ2-1; 7 bases are shared with TRBD1. Germline V gene sequence: CDR1 KGHSH, CDR2 LQKENI. V dropped 4 bases and J dropped 0; count of bases not matched to a gene: 3. The CDR3 has 15 amino acids. The CDR3 sequence: CASSQNRGSYNEQFF. The CDR3 DNA reads as TGTGCCAGCTCACAAAACAGGGGCTCCTACAATGAGCAGTTCTTC.

The chain recombines TRBV12-3 or TRBV12-4 with TRBJ1-1; D remains ambiguous. This CDR3 comprises 13 residues. Between the trimmed V and J ends, which lost 8 bases and 0 bases, there was a span of 10 bases. CDR3 protein: CASREQLNTEAFF. The CDR3 DNA is TGTGCCAGCCGCGAACAGCTGAACACTGAAGCTTTCTTT.

The CDR3 spells CASSPPMAGGSYNEQFF. Written as DNA, the CDR3 is TGTGCCAGCTCACCACCGATGGCGGGGGGCTCCTACAATGAGCAGTTCTTC. The chain links TRBV18 to TRBJ2-1, with 8 bases matching TRBD2. Germline lookup yields CDR1 KGHSH and CDR2 LQKENI. This CDR3 region has 17 residues. V lost 0 bases, J lost 0 bases, and 4 bases stayed unmatched.

This chain connects TRBV20-1 to TRBJ2-1, with a weak D call TRBD2 (6 bases). The CDR3 spans 10 residues. Germline V gene data show CDR1 as DFQATT and CDR2 as SNEGSKA (reference sequence). The V end lost 5 bases, the J end lost 10 bases, and 9 bases lay between the germline ends. CDR3 sequence: CSADRGEQFF. CDR3 DNA: TGCAGTGCTGACCGGGGGGAGCAGTTCTTC.

This sequence joins TRBV19 and TRBJ1-2, with D unclear. V was clipped by 3 bases and J by 4 bases, with 9 bases between them. The germline CDR1 and CDR2 sequences are LNHDA and SQIVND (reference sequence). This CDR3 has 13 amino acids. As DNA, the CDR3 is TGTGCCAGTAGTATCGCCAGCGGCTATGGCTACACCTTC. This translates into CASSIASGYGYTF.

The CDR3, as DNA: TGTGCCAGCAGTACCCCGGGACAGGGAACCTACGAGCAGTACTTC. Amino acids: CASSTPGQGTYEQYF. The V and J genes are TRBV27 and TRBJ2-7; 9 nucleotides align to TRBD1. The J segment lost 2 bases and the V segment lost 5 bases, leaving 7 bases of the junction unmatched. CDR1 is MNHEY, CDR2 SMNVEV, per germline (reference sequence). CDR3 length equals 15 residues.

The chain couples TRBV6-1 to TRBJ1-4, with D tentatively TRBD1 (6 bases). The CDR3 covers 13 residues. V gave up 3 bases and J gave up 11 bases, with 13 bases separating them. The germline V gene encodes CDR1 MNHNS and CDR2 SASEGT. The CDR3 protein is CASSDGTLTKLFF. The DNA for the CDR3 is TGTGCCAGCAGTGACGGGACATTAACCAAACTGTTTTTT.

The V gene is TRBV12-5, the J gene TRBJ2-1; 10 bases line up with TRBD1. The J segment lost 7 bases and the V segment lost 2 bases, leaving 2 bases of the junction unmatched. CDR1 and CDR2 from the germline V gene are LGHNT and FRNRAP. The CDR3 length is 14 residues. The CDR3 reads CASGLRTGGNEQFF. CDR3 coding DNA: TGTGCTAGTGGTTTGAGGACAGGGGGAAATGAGCAGTTCTTC. Supplemented by reference TRBV12-5 and TRBJ2-1, the full variable domain reads DARVTQTPRHKVTEMGQEVTMRCQPILGHNTVFWYRQTMMQGLELLAYFRNRAPLDDSGMPKDRFSAEMPDATLATLKIQPSEPRDSAVYFCASGLRTGGNEQFFGPGTRLTVL.

This rearrangement joins TRBV28 to TRBJ2-1; no definite D call. Between the trimmed V and J ends, which lost 8 bases and 7 bases, there was a span of 18 bases. CDR3 length: 14 residues. Germline V gives CDR1 MDHEN, CDR2 SYDVKM. CDR3 in amino acids: CASSVPATGNEQFF. The CDR3 DNA follows: TGTGCCAGCTCCGTTCCGGCGACCGGGAATGAGCAGTTCTTC. Drawing the rest from reference TRBV28 and TRBJ2-1, the complete variable domain is DVKVTQSSRYLVKRTGEKVFLECVQDMDHENMFWYRQDPGLGLRLIYFSYDVKMKEKGDIPEGYSVSREKKERFSLILESASTNQTSMYLCASSVPATGNEQFFGPGTRLTVL.

The chain is built from TRBV9 and TRBJ1-1; unclear D gene. Germline V gene data show CDR1 as SGDLS and CDR2 as YYNGEE. The CDR3 consists of 16 residues. The germline V and J ends were trimmed by 3 bases and 0 bases, with 15 bases remaining between them. CDR3 sequence: CASSGVLGEVNTEAFF. The CDR3 DNA sequence: TGTGCCAGCAGCGGAGTACTAGGAGAGGTGAACACTGAAGCTTTCTTT.

This chain connects TRBV7-8 to TRBJ2-3, with D maybe TRBD2 (7 bases). Trimming removed 3 bases at V and 4 bases at J, with 17 bases between. CDR3 length equals 16 residues. CDR1 and CDR2 (germline): SGHVS, FQNEAQ. The CDR3 bases are TGTGCCAGCAGCTTGAACGTGGGGGCGGGGGCAGATACGCAGTATTTT. This codes for CASSLNVGAGADTQYF.

The genes are TRBV9 and TRBJ1-5; D is undetermined. This CDR3 comprises 14 residues. The ends were cut back, 4 bases at V and 4 bases at J, with 12 bases in the middle. Germline lookup yields CDR1 SGDLS and CDR2 YYNGEE. The CDR3 loop reads CASSSEHANQPQHF. Written as DNA, the CDR3 is TGTGCCAGCAGCTCCGAGCACGCAAATCAGCCCCAGCATTTT.